The rows below give T cell receptor beta chains drawn from one sample of a study of blood T cell repertoires in COVID-19. Profiled with immunoSEQ multiplex PCR; TCRdb holds only in-frame clones, not every one. The data contain some 220,000 clones, over 75% of them singletons. The sample consisted of peripheral blood. These TCRs come from a woman aged 70-85 years with COVID-19, enrolled during active disease. Each CDR3 is given with its conserved first and last residue. The D gene is left open where the match is weak. Clone size, where shown, is once, few, many, or a class for clones that have expanded.

J gene	clone size	D gene	V gene	CDR3 DNA	CDR3 protein
TRBJ1-2	NA	TRBD1	TRBV5-1	TGCGCCAGCAGCTTGGAAGGGGGCTCGGGCTACACCTTC	CASSLEGGSGYTF
TRBJ1-2	NA	TRBD1	TRBV12-3/TRBV12-4	TGTGCCAGCAGAACAGGGGTGGACTATGGCTACACCTTC	CASRTGVDYGYTF
TRBJ2-3	once	NA	TRBV4-1	TGCGCCAGCAGCCAAGAGGGGGGGGCGCGAACAGATACGCAGTATTTT	CASSQEGGARTDTQYF
TRBJ2-2	NA	NA	TRBV6-5	TGTGCCAGCAGAACCGGGACATCGAACACCGGGGAGCTGTTTTTT	CASRTGTSNTGELFF
TRBJ2-1	NA	TRBD2	TRBV2	TGTGCCAGCAGAACTGGCTTCGGGACTAGCGCCGCCGGGGGCTACAATGAGCAGTTCTTC	CASRTGFGTSAAGGYNEQFF
TRBJ2-3	NA	TRBD2	TRBV3-1/TRBV3-2	TGTGCCAGCAGCCAAGATTTTAGCGGGGGGCCGTCAGATACGCAGTATTTT	CASSQDFSGGPSDTQYF
TRBJ2-7	NA	TRBD2	TRBV30	TGTGCCTGGGGGAAAAAGGGACTAGATATACGAGGGCAGTACTTC	CAWGKKGLDIRGQYF
TRBJ1-5	NA	TRBD1	TRBV6-2/TRBV6-3	TGTGCCAGCAGTTACCTGGGACAGATACAGCCCCAGCATTTT	CASSYLGQIQPQHF
TRBJ1-3	NA	TRBD1	TRBV7-9	TGTGCCAGCAGCGTCAGGGGGCCCTCTGGAAACACCATATATTTT	CASSVRGPSGNTIYF
TRBJ2-3	NA	TRBD2	TRBV7-2	TGTGCCAGCAGCCCACAGCGGGGGGGAAGCACAGATACGCAGTATTTT	CASSPQRGGSTDTQYF
TRBJ2-3	NA	TRBD2	TRBV2	TGTGCCAGCAGTTCAGGTGCTAGCGGGAGTTGGGATACGCAGTATTTT	CASSSGASGSWDTQYF
TRBJ2-2	NA	NA	TRBV7-2	TGTGCCAGCAGCATTCGCCGGGGGGCTGACACCGGGGAGCTGTTTTTT	CASSIRRGADTGELFF
TRBJ1-2	NA	NA	TRBV19	TGTGCCAGTAGTTCCGGGACATATGGCTATGGCTACACCTTC	CASSSGTYGYGYTF
TRBJ2-1	NA	NA	TRBV5-1	TGCGCCAGCAGCTCGGGGGAATCCTACAATGAGCAGTTCTTC	CASSSGESYNEQFF
TRBJ1-2	few	NA	TRBV4-1	TGCGCCAGCAGCCAGGGTGAAATGGGGGGACACTATGGCTACACCTTC	CASSQGEMGGHYGYTF
TRBJ1-2	NA	NA	TRBV19	TGTGCCAGTAGTATATCTCGGACTGCCCCCTATGGCTACACCTTC	CASSISRTAPYGYTF
TRBJ1-1	NA	NA	TRBV27	TGTGCCAGCAGTCGGGGAACTGAAGCTTTCTTT	CASSRGTEAFF
TRBJ2-1	NA	TRBD2	TRBV6-1	TGTGCCAGCAGTGAAATGGGACTAGCGGCCAGCTCCTACAATGAGCAGTTCTTC	CASSEMGLAASSYNEQFF
TRBJ2-1	NA	TRBD2	TRBV9	TGTGCCAGCAGCCCCCCTAGGAGCGGGGGTTACAATGAGCAGTTCTTC	CASSPPRSGGYNEQFF
TRBJ1-3	NA	NA	TRBV4-3	TGCGCCAGCAGCCAAGTCGGGGTCTCTGGAAACACCATATATTTT	CASSQVGVSGNTIYF
TRBJ1-4	NA	TRBD1	TRBV2	TGTGCCAGCAGCCAAACAGGGGTGCCTAATGAAAAACTGTTTTTT	CASSQTGVPNEKLFF
TRBJ1-1	NA	TRBD1	TRBV11-3	TGTGCCAGCAGCTTCAAACAGGGGAGGTCGGAAGCTTTCTTT	CASSFKQGRSEAFF
TRBJ1-2	NA	NA	TRBV29-1	TGCAGCGTTGAAGTCAAGGGGTATGGCTACACCTTC	CSVEVKGYGYTF
TRBJ2-1	NA	TRBD2	TRBV20-1	TGCAGTGCTAGTCGGACTTTACTAGCGGAGAGCTCCTACAATGAGCAGTTCTTC	CSASRTLLAESSYNEQFF
TRBJ2-5	NA	TRBD1	TRBV4-2	TGTGCCAGCAGCCGCCAACAGGGGGCTTTCGAGACCCAGTACTTC	CASSRQQGAFETQYF
TRBJ1-1	NA	NA	TRBV23-1	TGCGCCAGCAGTCAATCGAGGTGGGAAAGGGGTCCGAACACTGAAGCTTTCTTT	CASSQSRWERGPNTEAFF
TRBJ2-7	NA	TRBD2	TRBV5-1	TGCGCCAGCAGCTTGTTTTCTAGCGGAGTACGCTACGAGCAGTACTTC	CASSLFSSGVRYEQYF
TRBJ1-3	NA	NA	TRBV14	TGTGCCAGCAGCCAACCCTCACACTCTGGAAACACCATATATTTT	CASSQPSHSGNTIYF
TRBJ1-1	NA	NA	TRBV7-3	TGTGCCAGCAGCTCAGTTCAGGGTTTAACTGAAGCTTTCTTT	CASSSVQGLTEAFF
TRBJ1-1	NA	NA	TRBV5-1	TGCGCCAGCAGCTTGGTCGAGGGTAAGAACACTGAAGCTTTCTTT	CASSLVEGKNTEAFF